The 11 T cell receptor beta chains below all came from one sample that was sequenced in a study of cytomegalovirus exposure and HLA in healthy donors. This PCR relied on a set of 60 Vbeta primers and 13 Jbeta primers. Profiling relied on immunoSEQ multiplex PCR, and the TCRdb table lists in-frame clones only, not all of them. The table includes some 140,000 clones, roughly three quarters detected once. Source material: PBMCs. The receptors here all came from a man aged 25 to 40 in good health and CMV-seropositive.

CDR3: CASSLNRYQETQYF. In nucleotides, the CDR3 is TGTGCCAGCAGTTTAAATAGATACCAAGAGACCCAGTACTTC. V usage is TRBV27 and J usage is TRBJ2-5, with D unclear. Between the trimmed V and J ends, which lost 2 bases and 0 bases, there was a span of 7 bases. Germline CDR1 reads MNHEY; CDR2 reads SMNVEV (reference sequence). The length of the CDR3 is 14 residues.

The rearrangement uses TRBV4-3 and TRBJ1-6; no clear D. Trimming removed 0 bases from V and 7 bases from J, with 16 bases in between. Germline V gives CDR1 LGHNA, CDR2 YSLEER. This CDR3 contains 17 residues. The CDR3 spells CASSQDLPGHENSPLHF. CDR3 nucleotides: TGCGCCAGCAGCCAAGATCTCCCAGGCCATGAAAATTCACCCCTCCACTTT.

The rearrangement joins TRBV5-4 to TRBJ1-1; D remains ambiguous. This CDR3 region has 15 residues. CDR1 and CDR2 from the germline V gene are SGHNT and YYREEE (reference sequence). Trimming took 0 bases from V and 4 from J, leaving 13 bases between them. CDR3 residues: CASSLASAGGTEAFF. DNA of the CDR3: TGTGCCAGCAGCTTGGCCAGCGCAGGAGGCACTGAAGCTTTCTTT.

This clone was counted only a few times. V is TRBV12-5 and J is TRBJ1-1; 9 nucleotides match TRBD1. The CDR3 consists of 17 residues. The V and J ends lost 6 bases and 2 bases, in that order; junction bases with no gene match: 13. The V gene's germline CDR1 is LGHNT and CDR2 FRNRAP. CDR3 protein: CASGTRDRVLRNTEAFF. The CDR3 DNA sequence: TGTGCTAGTGGAACTAGGGACAGGGTTTTAAGAAACACTGAAGCTTTCTTT.

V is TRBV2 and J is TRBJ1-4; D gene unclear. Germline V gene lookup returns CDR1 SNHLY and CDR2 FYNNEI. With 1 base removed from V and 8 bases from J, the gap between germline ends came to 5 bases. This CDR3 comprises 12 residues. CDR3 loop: CASSEVAEKLFF. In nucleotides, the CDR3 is TGTGCCAGCAGTGAAGTTGCGGAAAAACTGTTTTTT.

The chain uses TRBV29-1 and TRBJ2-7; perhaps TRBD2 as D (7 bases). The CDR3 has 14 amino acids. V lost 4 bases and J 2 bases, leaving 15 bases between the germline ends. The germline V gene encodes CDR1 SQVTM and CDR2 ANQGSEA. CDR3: CSVARGGQPYEQYF. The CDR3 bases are TGCAGCGTTGCGAGGGGGGGTCAGCCCTACGAGCAGTACTTC.

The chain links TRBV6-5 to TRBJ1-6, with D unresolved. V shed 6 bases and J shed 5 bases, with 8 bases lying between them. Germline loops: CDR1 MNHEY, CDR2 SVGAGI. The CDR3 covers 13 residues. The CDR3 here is CASRGSNNSPLHF. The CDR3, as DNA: TGTGCCAGCAGGGGCAGTAATAATTCACCCCTCCACTTT.

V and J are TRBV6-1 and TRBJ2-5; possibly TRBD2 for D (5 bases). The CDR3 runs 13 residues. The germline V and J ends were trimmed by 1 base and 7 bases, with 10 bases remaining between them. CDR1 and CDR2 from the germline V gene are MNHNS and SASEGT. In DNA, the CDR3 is TGTGCCAGCAGTGAAGAAAGAGGAGGGACCCAGTACTTC. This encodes CASSEERGGTQYF.

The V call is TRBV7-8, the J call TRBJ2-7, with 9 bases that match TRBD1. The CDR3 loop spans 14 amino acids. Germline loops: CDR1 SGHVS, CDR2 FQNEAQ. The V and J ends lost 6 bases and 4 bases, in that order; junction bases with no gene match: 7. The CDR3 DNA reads TGTGCCAGCAGTCCAACAGGGGGCGCGTACGAGCAGTACTTC. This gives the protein CASSPTGGAYEQYF.

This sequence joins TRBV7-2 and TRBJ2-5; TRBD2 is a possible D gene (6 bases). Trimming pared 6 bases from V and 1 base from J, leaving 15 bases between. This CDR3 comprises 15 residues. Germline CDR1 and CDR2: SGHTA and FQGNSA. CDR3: CASRPPGGGQETQYF. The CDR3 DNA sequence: TGTGCCAGCAGACCGCCCGGGGGAGGCCAAGAGACCCAGTACTTC. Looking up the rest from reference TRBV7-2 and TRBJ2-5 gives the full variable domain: GAGVSQSPSNKVTEKGKDVELRCDPISGHTALYWYRQSLGQGLEFLIYFQGNSAPDKSGLPSDRFSAERTGGSVSTLTIQRTQQEDSAVYLCASRPPGGGQETQYFGPGTRLLVL.

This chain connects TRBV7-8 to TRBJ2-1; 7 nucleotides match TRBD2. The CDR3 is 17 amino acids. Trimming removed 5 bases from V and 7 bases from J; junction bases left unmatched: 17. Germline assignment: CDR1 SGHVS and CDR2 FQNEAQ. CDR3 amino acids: CASSVRGAGIGRNEQFF. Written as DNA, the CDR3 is TGTGCCAGCAGCGTACGCGGAGCGGGAATAGGGAGGAATGAGCAGTTCTTC.